A selection of T cell receptor beta chains follows, all from one sample in a study of T cell responses to AZD1222 COVID-19 vaccine. Clones were sequenced by immunoSEQ multiplex PCR, and TCRdb holds only the in-frame ones, with some missing. The data show about 140,000 clones, around 90% seen once. The sequenced sample was peripheral blood, obtained on day 0 of AZD1222 vaccination. The receptors shown here come from an adult in good health. Each CDR3 is given with its conserved first and last residue. The D gene is left open where the match is weak. Some rows mark clone size as missing; the rest say once, few, many or name a class of expanded clone.

cdr3_aa: CATSRFYIRLAGEETQYF; cdr3_nt: TGTGCCACCAGCAGATTTTATATTAGACTAGCGGGAGAAGAGACCCAGTACTTC; v_call: TRBV15; d_call: TRBD2; j_call: TRBJ2-5; clone_size: NA
cdr3_aa: CASSYSSGNYNEQFF; cdr3_nt: TGTGCCAGCAGTTACTCTAGCGGGAACTACAATGAGCAGTTCTTC; v_call: TRBV6-5; d_call: TRBD2; j_call: TRBJ2-1; clone_size: NA
cdr3_aa: CAIRDPGQRATEAFF; cdr3_nt: TGTGCCATCAGGGACCCGGGACAGCGGGCGACTGAAGCTTTCTTT; v_call: TRBV10-3; d_call: TRBD1; j_call: TRBJ1-1; clone_size: NA
cdr3_aa: CASGRVNEQFF; cdr3_nt: TGCGCCAGCGGCCGGGTTAATGAGCAGTTCTTC; v_call: TRBV5-1; d_call: NA; j_call: TRBJ2-1; clone_size: NA
cdr3_aa: CSVGTSGSPRTDTQYF; cdr3_nt: TGCAGCGTGGGGACTAGCGGGAGCCCCAGAACAGATACGCAGTATTTT; v_call: TRBV29-1; d_call: TRBD2; j_call: TRBJ2-3; clone_size: NA
cdr3_aa: CASSQPGGTGRSGANVLTF; cdr3_nt: TGCGCCAGCAGCCAACCAGGAGGGACAGGGAGGTCTGGGGCCAACGTCCTGACTTTC; v_call: TRBV4-3; d_call: TRBD1; j_call: TRBJ2-6; clone_size: NA
cdr3_aa: CASSPRGGEQPQHF; cdr3_nt: TGCGCCAGCAGCCCGAGGGGGGGCGAACAGCCCCAGCATTTT; v_call: TRBV5-1; d_call: NA; j_call: TRBJ1-5; clone_size: NA
cdr3_aa: CAWTGGHTEAFF; cdr3_nt: TGTGCCTGGACAGGGGGTCACACTGAAGCTTTCTTT; v_call: TRBV30; d_call: TRBD1; j_call: TRBJ1-1; clone_size: few
cdr3_aa: CASSLTSGRASEQFF; cdr3_nt: TGTGCCAGCAGCCTGACTAGCGGGAGGGCGTCTGAGCAGTTCTTC; v_call: TRBV7-3; d_call: TRBD2; j_call: TRBJ2-1; clone_size: NA
cdr3_aa: CASSVDYSGNTIYF; cdr3_nt: TGTGCCAGCAGCGTAGACTACTCTGGAAACACCATATATTTT; v_call: TRBV9; d_call: NA; j_call: TRBJ1-3; clone_size: NA
cdr3_aa: CASSPRQGSMNTEAFF; cdr3_nt: TGCGCCAGCAGCCCCCGACAGGGCTCCATGAACACTGAAGCTTTCTTT; v_call: TRBV5-1; d_call: TRBD1; j_call: TRBJ1-1; clone_size: NA
cdr3_aa: CASAHGGTGGRYEQYF; cdr3_nt: TGTGCTAGTGCCCACGGGGGGACAGGGGGTCGGTACGAGCAGTACTTC; v_call: TRBV12-5; d_call: TRBD1; j_call: TRBJ2-7; clone_size: NA
cdr3_aa: CASSLTQLAGGPREQFF; cdr3_nt: TGTGCCAGCAGCTTAACCCAACTAGCGGGAGGTCCGCGAGAGCAGTTCTTC; v_call: TRBV7-6; d_call: TRBD2; j_call: TRBJ2-1; clone_size: NA
cdr3_aa: CASSSPPGVGSPLHF; cdr3_nt: TGTGCCAGCAGTTCCCCGCCAGGGGTAGGATCACCCCTCCACTTT; v_call: TRBV27; d_call: NA; j_call: TRBJ1-6; clone_size: NA
cdr3_aa: CASSLVGGLNEQYF; cdr3_nt: TGCGCCAGCAGCTTGGTTGGGGGGCTTAACGAGCAGTACTTC; v_call: TRBV5-1; d_call: NA; j_call: TRBJ2-7; clone_size: NA
cdr3_aa: CASSPRTSIGQFF; cdr3_nt: TGTGCCAGCAGTCCCCGGACTAGTATAGGGCAGTTCTTC; v_call: TRBV28; d_call: TRBD2; j_call: TRBJ2-1; clone_size: NA
cdr3_aa: CASSPSGGAWTEAFF; cdr3_nt: TGCGCCAGCAGCCCGTCAGGGGGCGCCTGGACTGAAGCTTTCTTT; v_call: TRBV5-1; d_call: TRBD1; j_call: TRBJ1-1; clone_size: NA
cdr3_aa: CASSTRGRRGTEAFF; cdr3_nt: TGTGCCAGCAGTACCAGGGGGCGCAGGGGCACTGAAGCTTTCTTT; v_call: TRBV27; d_call: TRBD1; j_call: TRBJ1-1; clone_size: NA
cdr3_aa: CASLQGGPVNTEAFF; cdr3_nt: TGTGCCAGCTTACAGGGAGGGCCTGTGAACACTGAAGCTTTCTTT; v_call: TRBV5-6; d_call: NA; j_call: TRBJ1-1; clone_size: NA
cdr3_aa: CASSLGADNEQFF; cdr3_nt: TGTGCCAGCAGCTTAGGGGCAGACAATGAGCAGTTCTTC; v_call: TRBV7-3; d_call: NA; j_call: TRBJ2-1; clone_size: NA
cdr3_aa: CASSPLASYEQYF; cdr3_nt: TGTGCCAGCAGCCCTCTCGCCTCCTACGAGCAGTACTTC; v_call: TRBV5-5; d_call: NA; j_call: TRBJ2-7; clone_size: NA
cdr3_aa: CSVHTGTGGGEAFF; cdr3_nt: TGCAGCGTTCACACCGGGACAGGGGGTGGTGAAGCTTTCTTT; v_call: TRBV29-1; d_call: TRBD1; j_call: TRBJ1-1; clone_size: NA
cdr3_aa: CASSYLASGSSDTQYF; cdr3_nt: TGTGCCAGCAGTTACTTGGCTAGCGGGAGTTCAGATACGCAGTATTTT; v_call: TRBV6-6; d_call: TRBD2; j_call: TRBJ2-3; clone_size: NA
cdr3_aa: CASGLMGQPQHF; cdr3_nt: TGTGCTAGTGGTTTGATGGGTCAGCCCCAGCATTTT; v_call: TRBV12-5; d_call: NA; j_call: TRBJ1-5; clone_size: NA
cdr3_aa: CASNSGMNTEAFF; cdr3_nt: TGTGCCAGCAATTCAGGGATGAACACTGAAGCTTTCTTT; v_call: TRBV28; d_call: NA; j_call: TRBJ1-1; clone_size: NA
cdr3_aa: CASSYALAGGYSYEQYF; cdr3_nt: TGTGCCAGCAGTTACGCCCTAGCGGGGGGCTACTCCTACGAGCAGTACTTC; v_call: TRBV6-2/TRBV6-3; d_call: TRBD2; j_call: TRBJ2-7; clone_size: NA
cdr3_aa: CATSTGRTRVNFNYGYTF; cdr3_nt: TGTGCCACCAGCACAGGGCGGACGAGGGTTAATTTTAACTATGGCTACACCTTC; v_call: TRBV15; d_call: NA; j_call: TRBJ1-2; clone_size: NA
cdr3_aa: CATRLRGNQPQHF; cdr3_nt: TGTGCCACCAGGCTCAGGGGGAATCAGCCCCAGCATTTT; v_call: TRBV15; d_call: TRBD1; j_call: TRBJ1-5; clone_size: NA
cdr3_aa: CASSRGGDGNQPQHF; cdr3_nt: TGTGCCAGCTCACGTGGGGGTGACGGCAATCAGCCCCAGCATTTT; v_call: TRBV18; d_call: NA; j_call: TRBJ1-5; clone_size: NA
cdr3_aa: CASSTLRSERKGYNEQFF; cdr3_nt: TGTGCCAGCAGCACCCTACGGTCTGAGCGGAAAGGCTACAATGAGCAGTTCTTC; v_call: TRBV7-6; d_call: NA; j_call: TRBJ2-1; clone_size: NA
cdr3_aa: CASSQDPSPSSGNTIYF; cdr3_nt: TGCGCCAGCAGCCAAGATCCCTCCCCGAGCTCTGGAAACACCATATATTTT; v_call: TRBV4-1; d_call: NA; j_call: TRBJ1-3; clone_size: NA
cdr3_aa: CASSHPEGYGYTF; cdr3_nt: TGCGCCAGCAGCCACCCCGAGGGCTATGGCTACACCTTC; v_call: TRBV5-1; d_call: NA; j_call: TRBJ1-2; clone_size: NA
cdr3_aa: CASSLRGGNTEAFF; cdr3_nt: TGTGCCAGCAGTCTTCGAGGGGGGAACACTGAAGCTTTCTTT; v_call: TRBV6-5; d_call: NA; j_call: TRBJ1-1; clone_size: NA
cdr3_aa: CASRQNGQGETQYF; cdr3_nt: TGTGCCAGCAGACAAAACGGACAGGGGGAGACCCAGTACTTC; v_call: TRBV28; d_call: TRBD1; j_call: TRBJ2-5; clone_size: few
cdr3_aa: CAWSVRREVSGNTIYF; cdr3_nt: TGTGCCTGGAGTGTACGACGGGAGGTGTCTGGAAACACCATATATTTT; v_call: TRBV30; d_call: NA; j_call: TRBJ1-3; clone_size: once
cdr3_aa: CASSPKKRTPGNTIYF; cdr3_nt: TGCGCCAGCAGCCCTAAAAAGCGGACTCCTGGAAACACCATATATTTT; v_call: TRBV4-3; d_call: NA; j_call: TRBJ1-3; clone_size: NA
cdr3_aa: CASSPDRFSNQPQHF; cdr3_nt: TGCGCCAGCAGTCCCGACAGGTTCAGCAATCAGCCCCAGCATTTT; v_call: TRBV10-2; d_call: NA; j_call: TRBJ1-5; clone_size: NA
cdr3_aa: CASSFGDRAYNEQFF; cdr3_nt: TGTGCCAGCAGTTTTGGGGACAGGGCCTACAATGAGCAGTTCTTC; v_call: TRBV28; d_call: TRBD1; j_call: TRBJ2-1; clone_size: NA
cdr3_aa: CASGLWAGGPGGELFF; cdr3_nt: TGTGCTAGTGGTTTGTGGGCGGGAGGGCCTGGCGGGGAGCTGTTTTTT; v_call: TRBV12-5; d_call: TRBD2; j_call: TRBJ2-2; clone_size: NA
cdr3_aa: CASSWERLAVTDTQYF; cdr3_nt: TGTGCCAGCAGCTGGGAGAGACTAGCGGTCACAGATACGCAGTATTTT; v_call: TRBV5-8; d_call: TRBD2; j_call: TRBJ2-3; clone_size: NA
cdr3_aa: CASSPKAGPQPQHF; cdr3_nt: TGTGCCAGCAGCCCCAAGGCAGGGCCCCAGCCCCAGCATTTT; v_call: TRBV7-2; d_call: NA; j_call: TRBJ1-5; clone_size: NA
cdr3_aa: CASSTQGAQQPQHF; cdr3_nt: TGTGCCAGTAGTACCCAGGGGGCACAGCAGCCCCAGCATTTT; v_call: TRBV19; d_call: TRBD1; j_call: TRBJ1-5; clone_size: NA
cdr3_aa: CATKRTGDTGELFF; cdr3_nt: TGTGCCACTAAACGGACAGGGGACACCGGGGAGCTGTTTTTT; v_call: TRBV5-6; d_call: TRBD1; j_call: TRBJ2-2; clone_size: NA
cdr3_aa: CASTRRDRVQETQYF; cdr3_nt: TGTGCCAGCACCCGACGGGACAGGGTCCAAGAGACCCAGTACTTC; v_call: TRBV6-5; d_call: TRBD1; j_call: TRBJ2-5; clone_size: once
cdr3_aa: CAIKSDRGNQPQHF; cdr3_nt: TGTGCCATCAAATCCGACAGGGGAAATCAGCCCCAGCATTTT; v_call: TRBV10-3; d_call: TRBD1; j_call: TRBJ1-5; clone_size: NA
cdr3_aa: CASSQDRGSGSYTQYF; cdr3_nt: TGTGCCAGCAGCCAAGATCGGGGTAGCGGGAGTTATACGCAGTATTTT; v_call: TRBV4-2; d_call: TRBD2; j_call: TRBJ2-3; clone_size: few
cdr3_aa: CASSPQGLLQETQYF; cdr3_nt: TGTGCCAGCAGCCCACAAGGACTGCTCCAAGAGACCCAGTACTTC; v_call: TRBV11-2; d_call: NA; j_call: TRBJ2-5; clone_size: NA
cdr3_aa: CASSGTGDYGYTF; cdr3_nt: TGTGCCAGCAGCGGGACAGGGGACTATGGCTACACCTTC; v_call: TRBV7-6; d_call: TRBD1; j_call: TRBJ1-2; clone_size: NA
cdr3_aa: CASSGLGIGTSGRYNEQFF; cdr3_nt: TGTGCCAGCAGTGGACTAGGAATAGGGACTAGCGGGCGCTACAATGAGCAGTTCTTC; v_call: TRBV6-1; d_call: TRBD2; j_call: TRBJ2-1; clone_size: NA
cdr3_aa: CAISETGGGGYTF; cdr3_nt: TGTGCCATCAGTGAGACAGGGGGCGGCGGCTACACCTTC; v_call: TRBV10-3; d_call: TRBD1; j_call: TRBJ1-2; clone_size: NA
cdr3_aa: CASSLGTTDEQFF; cdr3_nt: TGTGCCAGCAGCTTAGGGACAACCGATGAGCAGTTCTTC; v_call: TRBV7-8; d_call: NA; j_call: TRBJ2-1; clone_size: NA
cdr3_aa: CASSVDGKRSSSYNEQFF; cdr3_nt: TGTGCCAGCAGCGTAGACGGTAAGCGGTCGAGCTCCTACAATGAGCAGTTCTTC; v_call: TRBV9; d_call: NA; j_call: TRBJ2-1; clone_size: NA
cdr3_aa: CASSGDYGYTF; cdr3_nt: TGTGCCAGCAGCGGTGACTATGGCTACACCTTC; v_call: TRBV25-1; d_call: NA; j_call: TRBJ1-2; clone_size: few